The 2 T cell receptor beta chains listed next were all sequenced from one sample in a study of human T cells and chemical hapten exposure. TCRdb ran MiXCR on the RACE reads and lists one entry per CDR3 protein. This table holds around 120,000 distinct CDR3 sequences, about 12% found once. Stated time point: patch test 1, 2 weeks after DPC sensitization. Treatment meaning: therapeutic diphenylcyclopropenone sensitization with weekly scalp DPC. Sequenced here: whole blood, sampled in connection with sensitization to the hapten diphenylcyclopropenone (DPC). The origin of the receptors is a woman aged 45-59 years with alopecia areata. Some clones in this sample may be carry-over from other donors' samples.

In this sample, this clonotype turned up a few times. The chain links TRBV6-5 to TRBJ2-1; no firm D call. V was trimmed by 0 bases and J by 7 bases, leaving 16 bases between them. The length of the CDR3 is 16 residues. The V gene's germline CDR1 is MNHEY and CDR2 SVGAGI. CDR3 in amino acids: CASSYSTRGSANEQFF. The DNA for the CDR3 is TGTGCCAGCAGTTACTCAACCCGAGGTTCGGCGAATGAGCAGTTCTTC.

This clonotype showed up many times. V and J are TRBV10-2 and TRBJ1-2, with D unresolved. The CDR3 extends over 15 amino acids. The V and J ends lost 3 bases and 2 bases respectively, with 13 bases between them. Germline assignment: CDR1 WSHSY and CDR2 SAAADI. The DNA of the CDR3 is TGCGCCAGCAGTGAACGGGGTCGGAACAACTATGGCTACACCTTC. It codes for CASSERGRNNYGYTF.